The source of this T cell receptor beta chain is a study of early T cells in non-severe SARS-CoV-2 infection. Background on the study: The authors sequenced bulk RNA from unsorted whole blood, leaving chains unpaired. Study results and caveats: There was a bias toward anti-spike CD8 responses in VDJdb matching, which missed private and CD4 specificities.

As regards this clonotype: The antigen is unknown.

Attachment of unique molecular identifiers to individual cDNA molecules was performed. TCRdb itself ran the 5' RACE reads through MiXCR, one entry per CDR3 protein. Among about 68,000 distinct CDR3 sequences, 11% were seen once, and the ten largest hold around 5.8%. The CDR3 is made up of 11 amino acids. V lost 5 bases and J 3 bases, leaving 5 bases between the germline ends. Per germline, CDR1 SGHKS and CDR2 YYEKEE (reference sequence). The chain is built from TRBV5-5 and TRBJ1-1; D is possibly TRBD1 (5 bases). The sequence came from an adult who was a healthcare worker with PCR-confirmed SARS-CoV-2 infection or an uninfected control (not recorded which). Sequences were obtained from whole blood. The CDR3 region has the DNA TGTGCCAGCAGGGGGGACACTGAAGCTTTCTTT. Protein sequence: CASRGDTEAFF. Full variable domain (outside the CDR3, taken from reference TRBV5-5 and TRBJ1-1): DAGVTQSPTHLIKTRGQQVTLRCSPISGHKSVSWYQQVLGQGPQFIFQYYEKEERGRGNFPDRFSARQFPNYSSELNVNALLLGDSALYLCASRGDTEAFFGQGTRLTVV.